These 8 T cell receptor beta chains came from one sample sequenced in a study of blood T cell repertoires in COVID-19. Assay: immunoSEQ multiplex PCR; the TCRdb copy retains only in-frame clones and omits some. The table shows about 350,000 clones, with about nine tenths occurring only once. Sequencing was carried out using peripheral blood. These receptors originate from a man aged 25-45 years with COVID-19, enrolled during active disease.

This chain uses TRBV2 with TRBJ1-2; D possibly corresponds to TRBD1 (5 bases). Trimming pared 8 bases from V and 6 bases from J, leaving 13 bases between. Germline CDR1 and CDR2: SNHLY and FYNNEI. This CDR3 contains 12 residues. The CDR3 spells CASRSMTDGYTF. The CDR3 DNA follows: TGTGCCAGCCGGTCGATGACAGATGGCTACACCTTC.

CDR3 sequence reads: CAISESGERTGAYEQYF. In DNA form, the CDR3 reads TGTGCCATCAGTGAGTCGGGTGAACGGACAGGGGCCTACGAGCAGTACTTC. V is TRBV10-3 and J is TRBJ2-7; TRBD1 matches 9 bases. Germline V gives CDR1 ENHRY, CDR2 SYGVKD. Losses at the gene ends were 0 bases for V and 2 bases for J; bases not matched to a gene: 8. This CDR3 contains 17 residues.

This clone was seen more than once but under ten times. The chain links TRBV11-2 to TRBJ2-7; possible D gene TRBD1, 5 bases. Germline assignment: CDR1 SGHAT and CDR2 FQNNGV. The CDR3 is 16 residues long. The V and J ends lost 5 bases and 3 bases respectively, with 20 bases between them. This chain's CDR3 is CASSRPGNTGNYEQYF. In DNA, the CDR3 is TGTGCCAGCAGCCGCCCAGGGAATACTGGGAACTACGAGCAGTACTTC.

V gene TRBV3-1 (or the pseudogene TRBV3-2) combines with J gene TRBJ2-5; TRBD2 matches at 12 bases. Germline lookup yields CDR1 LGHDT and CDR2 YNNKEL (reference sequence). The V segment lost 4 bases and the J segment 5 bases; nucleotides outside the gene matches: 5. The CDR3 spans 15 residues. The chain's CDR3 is CASSPRLAGGETQYF. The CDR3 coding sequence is TGTGCCAGCAGCCCCCGGCTAGCGGGGGGGGAGACCCAGTACTTC.

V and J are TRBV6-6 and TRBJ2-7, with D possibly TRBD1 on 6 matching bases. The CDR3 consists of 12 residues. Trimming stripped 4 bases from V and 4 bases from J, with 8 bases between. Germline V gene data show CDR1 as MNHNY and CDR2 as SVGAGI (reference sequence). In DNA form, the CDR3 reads TGTGCCAGCAGTTCCACAGGGTACGAGCAGTACTTC. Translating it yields CASSSTGYEQYF.

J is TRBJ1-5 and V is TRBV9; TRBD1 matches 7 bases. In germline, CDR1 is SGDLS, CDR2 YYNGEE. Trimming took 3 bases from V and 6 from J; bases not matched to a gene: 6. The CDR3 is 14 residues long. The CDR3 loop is CASSARQGFQPQHF. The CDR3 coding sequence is TGTGCCAGCAGCGCCAGACAGGGCTTTCAGCCCCAGCATTTT.

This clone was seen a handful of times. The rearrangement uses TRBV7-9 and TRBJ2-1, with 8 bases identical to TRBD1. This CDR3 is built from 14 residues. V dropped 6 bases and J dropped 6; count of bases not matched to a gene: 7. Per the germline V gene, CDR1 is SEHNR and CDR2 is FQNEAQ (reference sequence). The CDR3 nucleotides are TGTGCCAGCAGAAAAGGACAGGGCGCCAATGAGCAGTTCTTC. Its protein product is CASRKGQGANEQFF.

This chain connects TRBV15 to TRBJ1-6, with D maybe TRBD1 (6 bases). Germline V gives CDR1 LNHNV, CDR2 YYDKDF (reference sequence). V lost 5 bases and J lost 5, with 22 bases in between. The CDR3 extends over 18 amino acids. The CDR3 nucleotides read TGTGCCACCAGCGGCGCTATTGTCAGGGGCGCGAATAATTCACCCCTCCACTTT. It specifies CATSGAIVRGANNSPLHF.